These T cell receptor beta chains were read from a single sample in a study of blood T cell repertoires in COVID-19. The protocol was immunoSEQ multiplex PCR, while the TCRdb copy is restricted to in-frame clones and leaves out a portion. The table records about 88,000 clones, roughly 88% of them present only once. Sample: peripheral blood. The receptors originated from a man between 18 and 35 years old with COVID-19, enrolled during active disease. Both conserved end residues are part of each CDR3. The D gene is left open where the match is weak. Size tells how often a clone was seen (once, few, many) or the class of an expanded clone, and some rows leave it out.

.	TRBD1	TRBV6-5	TRBJ2-7	CATQGQATYEQYF	TGTGCCACCCAAGGACAGGCCACCTACGAGCAGTACTTC
.	TRBD2	TRBV6-2/TRBV6-3	TRBJ2-1	CASSYGTSGNEQFF	TGTGCCAGCAGTTACGGGACTAGCGGAAATGAGCAGTTCTTC
.	TRBD2	TRBV2	TRBJ2-2	CASSETSGYTGELFF	TGTGCCAGCAGTGAAACTAGCGGGTACACCGGGGAGCTGTTTTTT
.	TRBD1	TRBV4-3	TRBJ1-2	CASSQGRTGWVNYGYTF	TGCGCCAGCAGCCAAGGACGGACAGGGTGGGTTAACTATGGCTACACCTTC
.	TRBD1	TRBV24-1	TRBJ2-2	CATSDPSGTGHTGELFF	TGTGCCACCAGTGATCCATCCGGGACAGGTCACACCGGGGAGCTGTTTTTT
.	TRBD1	TRBV24-1	TRBJ1-2	CATWTGNYGYTF	TGTGCCACCTGGACAGGAAACTATGGCTACACCTTC
.	.	TRBV4-3	TRBJ1-3	CASSQDPQGNRDTIYF	TGCGCCAGCAGCCAAGATCCCCAGGGAAATCGGGACACCATATATTTT
once	TRBD1	TRBV6-2/TRBV6-3	TRBJ2-7	CASSYGTAGDEQYF	TGTGCCAGCAGTTACGGGACAGCTGGTGACGAGCAGTACTTC
.	.	TRBV7-9	TRBJ1-6	CASSSSWAALHF	TGTGCCAGCAGCTCGAGCTGGGCCGCCCTCCACTTT
.	TRBD2	TRBV5-5	TRBJ2-3	CASSYRDYLTDTQYF	TGTGCCAGCAGCTACCGGGACTACCTCACAGATACGCAGTATTTT
.	TRBD2	TRBV4-1	TRBJ2-7	CASSQVGTRAYEQYF	TGCGCCAGCAGCCAAGTGGGGACTAGAGCCTACGAGCAGTACTTC
.	.	TRBV7-9	TRBJ2-3	CASSRGGADTQYF	TGTGCCAGCTCGAGAGGAGGCGCAGATACGCAGTATTTT
.	.	TRBV12-5	TRBJ2-2	CASGSATERHTGELFF	TGTGCTAGTGGTTCGGCGACAGAGAGACACACCGGGGAGCTGTTTTTT
.	TRBD1	TRBV6-5	TRBJ1-3	CASSRQGISENTIYF	TGTGCCAGCAGCAGACAGGGAATAAGCGAAAACACCATATATTTT
.	.	TRBV30	TRBJ1-2	CAWSVGAGGYTF	TGTGCCTGGAGTGTAGGGGCAGGGGGCTACACCTTC
.	TRBD2	TRBV6-2/TRBV6-3	TRBJ2-2	CASSFGTSGRRVPGELFF	TGTGCCAGCAGCTTCGGGACTAGCGGGAGGAGAGTCCCCGGGGAGCTGTTTTTT
.	.	TRBV24-1	TRBJ1-2	CATSDAPGTAGYTF	TGTGCCACCAGTGATGCCCCCGGGACTGCTGGCTACACCTTC
.	TRBD2	TRBV4-3	TRBJ2-6	CASSRGLAGVSGANVLTF	TGCGCCAGCAGCCGCGGACTAGCGGGAGTTTCTGGGGCCAACGTCCTGACTTTC
.	.	TRBV4-3	TRBJ2-6	CASSQEAGLGANVLTF	TGCGCCAGCAGCCAAGAGGCAGGTCTTGGGGCCAACGTCCTGACTTTC
.	TRBD1	TRBV28	TRBJ2-7	CASSPSGQASSYEQYF	TGTGCCAGCAGTCCATCAGGACAGGCGAGCTCCTACGAGCAGTACTTC
.	TRBD1	TRBV9	TRBJ1-1	CASSVWTGVTDEAFF	TGTGCCAGCAGCGTCTGGACAGGGGTTACAGATGAAGCTTTCTTT
.	TRBD2	TRBV11-3	TRBJ2-1	CASSPGRREDVDEQFF	TGTGCCAGCAGTCCGGGACGGCGGGAGGATGTGGATGAGCAGTTCTTC
.	TRBD1	TRBV6-5	TRBJ2-1	CASDRDSYNEQFF	TGTGCCAGCGATCGGGACAGTTACAATGAGCAGTTCTTC
.	.	TRBV21-1	TRBJ1-1	CASSIQDRGCAEAFF	TGTGCCAGCAGCATACAAGACAGGGGGTGCGCTGAAGCTTTCTTT
.	TRBD1	TRBV28	TRBJ2-7	CASSSLWDSGEQYF	TGTGCCAGCAGTTCCCTTTGGGACAGTGGCGAGCAGTACTTC
.	.	TRBV6-1	TRBJ2-5	CASSESQLVWETQYF	TGTGCCAGCAGTGAGTCACAGTTAGTATGGGAGACCCAGTACTTC
.	TRBD2	TRBV7-9	TRBJ2-1	CASSSTGTRLNGEQFF	TGTGCCAGCAGTTCAACCGGGACTAGGTTGAATGGTGAGCAGTTCTTC
.	.	TRBV5-6	TRBJ1-1	CASSSGRGLEAFF	TGTGCCAGCAGCTCCGGAAGAGGACTAGAAGCTTTCTTT
.	.	TRBV19	TRBJ2-4	CASSMGLAKNIQYF	TGTGCCAGTAGTATGGGCCTAGCCAAAAACATTCAGTACTTC